Listed below are T cell receptor beta chains from one sample, sequenced in a study of blood T cell repertoires in COVID-19. TCRdb's table, derived via immunoSEQ multiplex PCR, lists solely in-frame clones and lacks some. The sample consists of roughly 120,000 clones, approximately 87% of them appearing once. The sample taken for sequencing was peripheral blood. These receptors were taken from a man aged 25-40 years with acute or convalescent COVID-19. The CDR3 runs from the conserved cysteine through the conserved F or W. Each record gives: D gene, J gene, clone size, V gene, CDR3 protein, CDR3 DNA. D genes are given only for firm matches. Clone size is given for some rows only: seen once, a few or many times, or a class if the clone is expanded.

TRBD1	TRBJ2-1	NA	TRBV9	CASSPQGEGYNEQFF	TGTGCCAGCAGCCCCCAGGGGGAAGGCTACAATGAGCAGTTCTTC
NA	TRBJ1-3	few	TRBV16	CASSRGGNTIYF	TGTGCCAGCAGCCGCGGGGGGAACACCATATATTTT
TRBD1	TRBJ2-2	NA	TRBV4-3	CASSQERPGTGGAGELFF	TGCGCCAGCAGCCAAGAGCGGCCCGGGACAGGGGGCGCCGGGGAGCTGTTTTTT
NA	TRBJ2-7	NA	TRBV27	CASSLSYDTFYEQYF	TGTGCCAGCAGTTTATCGTATGACACCTTCTACGAGCAGTACTTC
NA	TRBJ2-3	NA	TRBV9	CASSVSGSTDTQYF	TGTGCCAGCAGCGTCTCCGGTTCCACAGATACGCAGTATTTT
NA	TRBJ2-6	NA	TRBV5-5	CASSLLGGRLEVTGANVLTF	TGTGCCAGCAGCTTGTTAGGTGGGAGACTGGAGGTTACTGGGGCCAACGTCCTGACTTTC
TRBD1	TRBJ2-7	NA	TRBV3-1/TRBV3-2	CASSLQGTGSEQYF	TGTGCCAGCAGCCTTCAGGGGACAGGGAGCGAGCAGTACTTC
TRBD2	TRBJ2-7	NA	TRBV29-1	CSVEDGGANEQYF	TGCAGCGTTGAAGACGGGGGGGCCAACGAGCAGTACTTC
NA	TRBJ1-5	NA	TRBV6-5	CASSPGGSGQPQHF	TGTGCCAGCAGCCCCGGGGGTTCAGGGCAGCCCCAGCATTTT
TRBD1	TRBJ1-2	NA	TRBV19	CASSMNRGQNGYTF	TGTGCCAGTAGTATGAACAGGGGGCAAAATGGCTACACCTTC
TRBD1	TRBJ2-3	NA	TRBV19	CASSPRDRVTDTQYF	TGTGCCAGTAGTCCGCGGGACAGGGTTACAGATACGCAGTATTTT
NA	TRBJ2-3	NA	TRBV19	CASSLMTGPDTQYF	TGTGCCAGTAGTCTAATGACAGGCCCAGATACGCAGTATTTT
NA	TRBJ1-6	many	TRBV2	CASSQGNNSPLHF	TGTGCCAGTTCACAGGGAAATAATTCACCCCTCCACTTT
NA	TRBJ2-3	NA	TRBV6-2/TRBV6-3	CASSYGGLGGDTQYF	TGTGCCAGCAGTTACGGAGGCCTAGGGGGTGATACGCAGTATTTT
TRBD2	TRBJ2-2	NA	TRBV7-8	CASSLHLAGLTGELFF	TGTGCCAGCAGCTTACATCTAGCGGGGCTCACCGGGGAGCTGTTTTTT
NA	TRBJ1-1	NA	TRBV7-3	CASSLEGPPWGMHTEAFF	TGTGCCAGCAGCTTAGAAGGTCCCCCCTGGGGCATGCACACTGAAGCTTTCTTT
NA	TRBJ2-2	NA	TRBV19	CASSIGSAGELFF	TGTGCCAGTAGTATAGGGTCGGCCGGGGAGCTGTTTTTT
TRBD1	TRBJ2-1	NA	TRBV9	CASSGQGYEQFF	TGTGCCAGCAGCGGACAGGGGTATGAGCAGTTCTTC
NA	TRBJ1-4	NA	TRBV11-2	CASSLRPGAPNEKLFF	TGTGCCAGCAGCTTAAGGCCGGGAGCACCGAATGAAAAACTGTTTTTT
NA	TRBJ2-1	NA	TRBV9	CASSVEARGSSYNEQFF	TGTGCCAGCAGCGTAGAAGCCCGAGGGAGCTCCTACAATGAGCAGTTCTTC
NA	TRBJ2-3	NA	TRBV10-3	CAIRPGTFTDTQYF	TGTGCCATCAGGCCAGGGACTTTCACAGATACGCAGTATTTT
TRBD1	TRBJ1-6	NA	TRBV6-2/TRBV6-3	CASSPGTGSGNSPLHF	TGTGCCAGCAGTCCCGGGACAGGTTCTGGAAATTCACCCCTCCACTTT
NA	TRBJ2-7	NA	TRBV25-1	CASRAPSYEQYF	TGTGCCAGCAGGGCCCCCTCCTACGAGCAGTACTTC
NA	TRBJ2-2	NA	TRBV3-1/TRBV3-2	CASSQADESSGELFF	TGTGCCAGCAGCCAAGCCGATGAGTCTAGCGGGGAGCTGTTTTTT
NA	TRBJ2-7	once	TRBV7-2	CASSLGLAGTYEQYF	TGTGCCAGCAGCTTAGGGCTAGCCGGAACCTACGAGCAGTACTTC
NA	TRBJ2-6	NA	TRBV6-2/TRBV6-3	CASSYSSLGQFSGANVLTF	TGTGCCAGCAGTTACTCATCCCTAGGACAGTTCTCTGGGGCCAACGTCCTGACTTTC
TRBD1	TRBJ1-4	NA	TRBV6-5	CASSPGQGVNEKLFF	TGTGCCAGCAGTCCCGGACAGGGCGTTAATGAAAAACTGTTTTTT
NA	TRBJ1-1	NA	TRBV20-1	CSATQGNGAFF	TGCAGTGCGACCCAGGGGAATGGAGCTTTCTTT
NA	TRBJ1-5	few	TRBV27	CASGGLSNQPQHF	TGTGCCAGCGGGGGCCTAAGCAATCAGCCCCAGCATTTT
TRBD2	TRBJ2-5	once	TRBV29-1	CSVEDRTSHGTQYF	TGCAGCGTTGAAGATCGGACTAGCCATGGGACCCAGTACTTC
TRBD2	TRBJ2-1	NA	TRBV14	CASSLGGGGMYEQFF	TGTGCCAGCAGCCTAGGCGGGGGGGGTATGTATGAGCAGTTCTTC
NA	TRBJ1-2	NA	TRBV5-5	CASSLLRSGGYTF	TGTGCCAGCAGCTTGTTGAGGAGTGGCGGCTACACCTTC
NA	TRBJ2-1	NA	TRBV5-1	CASSIADYNEQFF	TGCGCCAGCAGCATAGCGGATTACAATGAGCAGTTCTTC
TRBD1	TRBJ1-1	NA	TRBV4-2	CASSQESWDRKNTEAFF	TGTGCCAGCAGCCAAGAATCTTGGGACAGGAAGAACACTGAAGCTTTCTTT
NA	TRBJ1-6	NA	TRBV4-3	CASSQDRSPSPLHF	TGCGCCAGCAGCCAAGATCGGTCCCCTTCACCCCTCCACTTT
NA	TRBJ1-2	once	TRBV19	CASSIDRPGPRGYTF	TGTGCCAGTAGTATAGATCGTCCGGGTCCGCGTGGCTACACCTTC
TRBD1	TRBJ1-1	NA	TRBV2	CASSDFRGRLMQAFF	TGTGCCAGCAGTGATTTTAGGGGGCGGTTGATGCAAGCTTTCTTT
TRBD1	TRBJ1-1	once	TRBV18	CASSPSGTGGTEAFF	TGTGCCAGCTCACCCTCCGGGACAGGGGGGACTGAAGCTTTCTTT
TRBD1	TRBJ2-1	NA	TRBV19	CASSPQGAYRGQFF	TGTGCCAGTAGTCCCCAGGGGGCGTATCGTGGGCAGTTCTTC
NA	TRBJ2-7	NA	TRBV5-1	CASRPTLDSNLAYEQYF	TGCGCCAGCAGACCTACCCTAGACAGCAATCTTGCCTACGAGCAGTACTTC
TRBD1	TRBJ2-1	NA	TRBV7-2	CASSFGQGIDEQFF	TGTGCCAGCAGCTTCGGACAGGGGATCGATGAGCAGTTCTTC
NA	TRBJ2-3	NA	TRBV3-1/TRBV3-2	CASSQEVPGHRTDTQYF	TGTGCCAGCAGCCAAGAAGTACCGGGACACCGCACAGATACGCAGTATTTT
TRBD1	TRBJ1-4	NA	TRBV6-5	CASSPDRGGIEKLFF	TGTGCCAGCAGCCCCGACAGGGGTGGAATTGAAAAACTGTTTTTT
TRBD2	TRBJ2-5	NA	TRBV3-1/TRBV3-2	CASSQGTSLSGETQYF	TGTGCCAGCAGCCAGGGGACTAGCCTCTCAGGAGAGACCCAGTACTTC
TRBD1	TRBJ1-1	NA	TRBV25-1	CASSGWTGIATEAFF	TGTGCCAGCAGTGGCTGGACAGGGATAGCCACTGAAGCTTTCTTT
NA	TRBJ1-1	NA	TRBV11-1	CASSLSGATEAFF	TGTGCCAGCAGCCTGTCAGGGGCCACTGAAGCTTTCTTT
TRBD1	TRBJ1-2	few	TRBV29-1	CSVVGQGAMLNYGYTF	TGCAGCGTTGTAGGACAGGGGGCGATGTTAAACTATGGCTACACCTTC
TRBD2	TRBJ2-2	few	TRBV30	CAWRSSGGATGELFF	TGTGCCTGGAGGTCTAGCGGGGGGGCAACCGGGGAGCTGTTTTTT
TRBD2	TRBJ2-3	NA	TRBV28	CASSLLAGGKDTQYF	TGTGCCAGCAGTTTACTAGCGGGAGGTAAAGATACGCAGTATTTT
TRBD1	TRBJ1-2	NA	TRBV19	CASMGGQGSANYGYTF	TGTGCCAGTATGGGGGGACAGGGATCGGCTAACTATGGCTACACCTTC
TRBD1	TRBJ2-7	NA	TRBV27	CASSYTGQASVYEQYF	TGTGCCAGCAGTTATACGGGACAGGCGTCGGTCTACGAGCAGTACTTC
NA	TRBJ1-5	NA	TRBV12-3/TRBV12-4	CASSLTGFQPQHF	TGTGCCAGCAGTTTAACAGGGTTTCAGCCCCAGCATTTT
NA	TRBJ1-1	NA	TRBV30	CAWSPQIEAFF	TGTGCCTGGAGCCCCCAGATTGAAGCTTTCTTT
TRBD1	TRBJ1-1	NA	TRBV15	CATSRDGQGGIEAFF	TGTGCCACCAGCAGAGACGGACAGGGAGGAATTGAAGCTTTCTTT
NA	TRBJ1-5	once	TRBV19	CASSEGRPQHF	TGTGCCAGTTCCGAGGGCCGGCCCCAGCATTTT
NA	TRBJ1-6	NA	TRBV30	CAWRGPSSSYNSPLHF	TGTGCCTGGAGGGGCCCGTCAAGCTCCTATAATTCACCCCTCCACTTT
NA	TRBJ2-1	NA	TRBV11-3	CASSLSSRGSSWGYNEQFF	TGTGCCAGCAGCTTAAGTAGCCGAGGGAGTAGTTGGGGTTACAATGAGCAGTTCTTC
NA	TRBJ2-1	NA	TRBV4-1	CASSQDPRGNNEQFF	TGCGCCAGCAGCCAAGATCCCAGGGGCAACAATGAGCAGTTCTTC
TRBD1	TRBJ1-1	NA	TRBV5-4	CASSSPGQLFMNTEAFF	TGTGCCAGCAGCTCTCCGGGACAGTTGTTTATGAACACTGAAGCTTTCTTT
NA	TRBJ1-1	NA	TRBV29-1	CSGHSNTEAFF	TGCAGCGGGCATTCCAACACTGAAGCTTTCTTT